This T cell receptor beta chain was sequenced in a study of T-cell memory formation after mild COVID-19 listed by TCRdb under 2021. About the study as a whole: TCR sequence clusters from the two donors were found to be largely donor specific. Longitudinal TCRalpha and TCRbeta repertoire sequencing tracked T-cell clones expanding and contracting after mild COVID-19 in a couple of donors. Two young, previously healthy adult volunteers, one female and one male, were included in the cohort. Overall study outcomes, separate from this receptor: Only a couple of mild cases were covered by the study, and larger cohorts that include severe cases with pre-infection samples were considered necessary. Some responding clones were detected in pre-infection memory, which suggested that pre-existing cross-reactive memory T cells had joined the SARS-CoV-2 response. Whether the second-wave clones peaking on day 37 were SARS-CoV-2 specific was not confirmed. Contracting CD4+ clones turned up mainly in the CM and EM memory subsets, whereas EMRA was where CD8+ clones were enriched. Balanced CD4/CD8 phenotypes were observed for clones contracting from day 15 to 85, whereas a bias towards CD4+ was observed for a second wave of clones expanding from day 15 to 37.

This clonotype was seen many times. There is no known antigen for this receptor. Base quality data are lacking; no much larger clone is found one base away. Ficoll-Paque density gradient centrifugation was the method used to isolate PBMCs. Taken from the germline V gene, the CDR1 and CDR2 loops are SGHAT and FQNNGV. Trimming costs V 6 bases and J 5 bases, and their ends lie 16 bases apart. The CDR3 runs 14 residues from the cysteine to the phenylalanine. CDR3 DNA is the only sequence kept; it has 42 bases, read in frame from the first base. Sequencer: Illumina NovaSeq 6000. TCRalpha and TCRbeta cDNA libraries were built by 5'RACE with constant-segment primers, adding sample barcodes and unique molecular identifiers. Trizol reagent was used to extract RNA from every sample. Library amplification was performed in two PCR steps, and a second sample barcode and Illumina TruSeq adapters were introduced in the second step. Sequencing of libraries was performed on an Illumina NovaSeq with 2 x 150 bp paired-end reads. Per the source publication's procedure: Demultiplexing of reads and collapsing into UMI-guided consensus sequences were performed with migec v1.2.7. With mixcr v2.1.11, UMI consensuses were aligned to TRA and TRB V and J templates and assembled into clonotypes. A clonotype was counted as expanded or contracted only when both edgeR and NoisET called the clonotype significant, with the noise models trained on biological replicates. For edgeR calls, the cutoffs were a false discovery rate-adjusted p below 0.01 and a log2 fold-change threshold of 1. As an exploratory analysis of dynamics, max-normalized trajectories of the 1000 most abundant clonotypes were examined with PCA combined with hierarchical clustering. Each responding clone was given a CD4 or CD8 phenotype based on the CD4+ and CD8+ repertoires, which had been sequenced separately. TCRdb reprocessing: public reads trimmed at Q25 with fastp, clones called with MiXCR, in-frame beta chains kept. Every CDR3 protein is listed once, alongside the most common genes and DNA of its rows. These V and J calls rely on TCRdb rather than the paper's analysis. Recorded for this sample are fewer than 350,000 distinct CDR3 sequences; less than 20% of them occurred a single time. The top ten hold around 20% of the sample.

The sequence was obtained from a man between 18 and 35 years old who had mild COVID-19 (a few samples of this study predate the infection). The sample titles of this study are shuffled in the database, so cell type and time point are left out; the donor was told from shared clones. Here the chain combines TRBV11-2 and TRBJ2-5, with the D segment identity uncertain. Sequenced sample: PBMCs or a T cell subset sorted from them (not recorded which). The bases read TGTGCCAGCAGGTCAAACCGCCATCGTGAGACCCAGTACTTC. It translates as CASRSNRHRETQYF.